One sample yielded the 8 T cell receptor beta chains listed below, sequenced in a study of beta chain features in type 1 diabetes. Antigens of these TCRs are unknown. As every portion of the isolated RNA was reverse transcribed, the sequencing read expressed TCRB transcripts. The repertoire was sequenced with immunoSEQ multiplex PCR; TCRdb's copy has only in-frame clones and lacks some. The table includes 310,000 or so clones, about a tenth detected once. Study-level results: TCRB CDR3s from Type 1 diabetes patients were moderately but significantly shorter in all four CD4+ subsets.

Source material: central memory CD4+ T cells from blood. The receptor source for this set is a man aged 25 to 45 with type 1 diabetes.

This clone has more than one count but fewer than ten. A read error may explain this, as a much larger clone is one base away. The chain links TRBV9 to TRBJ2-2, with a tentative D call TRBD2 (5 bases). The germline V and J ends were trimmed by 3 bases and 7 bases, with 7 bases remaining between them. The CDR3 is 12 amino acids. Germline values: CDR1 SGDLS, CDR2 YYNGEE. The CDR3 DNA is TGTGCCAGCAGCGCCGGGGACGGGGAGCTGTTTTTT. Translated, it gives CASSAGDGELFF.

The J gene is TRBJ2-5, the V gene TRBV14; tentatively, D is TRBD2 (5 bases). Germline CDR1 and CDR2: SGHDN and FVKESK. The length of the CDR3 is 13 residues. V gave up 0 bases and J gave up 9 bases, with 11 bases separating them. In nucleotides, the CDR3 is TGTGCCAGCAGCCAAGATCTAGCTACCCCCCAGTACTTC. It yields the protein CASSQDLATPQYF.

Of note for this clone: The sample has other DNA sequences that encode this CDR3 too. The chain links TRBV18 to TRBJ2-7, with D tentatively TRBD2 (6 bases). The CDR3 is 14 residues long. Germline-derived CDR1 and CDR2 are KGHSH and LQKENI. Trimming removed 2 bases from V and 2 bases from J, with 10 bases in between. CDR3 residues: CASSPSSETYEQYF. Here the CDR3 DNA reads TGTGCCAGCTCACCATCTAGCGAGACCTACGAGCAGTACTTC. The full variable domain, rest sourced from reference TRBV18 and TRBJ2-7, is NAGVMQNPRHLVRRRGQEARLRCSPMKGHSHVYWYRQLPEEGLKFMVYLQKENIIDESGMPKERFSAEFPKEGPSILRIQQVVRGDSAAYFCASSPSSETYEQYFGPGTRLTVT.

V usage is TRBV10-1 and J usage is TRBJ2-7, with 7 positions matching TRBD1. Germline V lookup: CDR1 WNHNN, CDR2 SYGVQD (reference sequence). The CDR3 totals 13 residues. With 5 bases clipped from V and 6 bases from J, the junction kept 7 bases outside the gene matches. The chain's CDR3 is CASSTGQPGEQYF. CDR3 in DNA: TGCGCCAGCAGTACGGGACAGCCTGGCGAGCAGTACTTC.

In DNA, the CDR3 is TGTGCCTGGAGGGATGGGGGCAAGGGTTTCTTT. Translating it yields CAWRDGGKGFF. V usage is TRBV30 and J usage is TRBJ1-1; possible D gene TRBD1, 6 bases. V lost 3 bases and J 13 bases, leaving 15 bases between the germline ends. CDR1 and CDR2 from the germline V gene are GTSNPN and SVGIG (reference sequence). This CDR3 spans 11 amino acids.

This clone was counted between two and nine times. V usage is TRBV7-2 and J usage is TRBJ1-6, with D unresolved. V was clipped by 0 bases and J by 10 bases, with 19 bases between them. There are 17 residues in the CDR3. Germline loops: CDR1 SGHTA, CDR2 FQGNSA. The CDR3 here is CASSLAAGGRNSSPLHF. The CDR3 DNA sequence: TGTGCCAGCAGCTTAGCGGCTGGAGGGCGTAATTCGTCACCCCTCCACTTT.

The chain recombines TRBV4-3 with TRBJ1-2, with D possibly TRBD1 on 6 matching bases. The CDR3 length is 16 residues. Per germline, CDR1 LGHNA and CDR2 YSLEER. The ends were cut back, 0 bases at V and 3 bases at J, with 14 bases in the middle. The CDR3 here is CASSQDRTGWDYGYTF. In DNA form, the CDR3 reads TGCGCCAGCAGCCAAGATCGTACAGGGTGGGACTATGGCTACACCTTC.

This clone came up a few times. The chain uses TRBV29-1 and TRBJ2-3; 11 nucleotides align to TRBD2. There are 14 residues in the CDR3. With V trimmed by 6 bases and J by 1 base, 3 bases remained unmatched. Germline assignment: CDR1 SQVTM and CDR2 ANQGSEA. The DNA of the CDR3 is TGCAGCGTGATGACTAGCGGGGGCACAGATACGCAGTATTTT. Translation gives CSVMTSGGTDTQYF.